This record covers a single TCR beta chain. V gave up 0 bases and J gave up 4 bases, with 6 bases separating them. The CDR3 contains 13 residues. Per germline, CDR1 SGDLS and CDR2 YYNGEE. The sample is drawn from a study of CD8 T cells in Susac syndrome. Reverse transcription of about 0.45 to 1 ug RNA was carried out with random hexamers. TCRdb independently ran MiXCR on the immunoSEQ multiplex PCR reads; one entry per CDR3 protein. Among about 110,000 distinct CDR3 sequences listed, approximately 94% were seen once. This clonotype was sampled from a human donor with Susac syndrome. The sequenced material came from CD8+ T cells from PBMCs. The chain has TRBV9 and TRBJ2-3; D gene uncertain. Written as DNA, the CDR3 is TGTGCCAGCAGCGTAGGTGGCTCAGATACGCAGTATTTT. Translating gives CASSVGGSDTQYF.